The present entry profiles one TCR beta chain with its context. This may arise from a read error, as a much more abundant clone is one base away. The CDR3 loop spans 14 amino acids. Germline V gene sequence: CDR1 LNHDA, CDR2 SQIVND (reference sequence). This entry is derived from a study of kidney transplant recipient with SARS-CoV-2 infection. From the reads, TCRdb called clonotypes with MiXCR, one entry per CDR3 protein. This sample has roughly 230,000 distinct CDR3 sequences, with about 28% found just once. The genes are TRBV19 and TRBJ2-7, with 9 bases aligning to TRBD1. The clonotype comes from a young adult male patient who had COVID-19 and was a kidney transplant recipient. Some T cells may possibly be graft donor cells. The specimen was a blood sample, collected at baseline and on day 111 from a kidney transplant recipient. DNA for the CDR3: TGTGCCGGTAGTATCACAGGGGGCTCTTACGAGCAGTACTTC. Its protein is CAGSITGGSYEQYF.